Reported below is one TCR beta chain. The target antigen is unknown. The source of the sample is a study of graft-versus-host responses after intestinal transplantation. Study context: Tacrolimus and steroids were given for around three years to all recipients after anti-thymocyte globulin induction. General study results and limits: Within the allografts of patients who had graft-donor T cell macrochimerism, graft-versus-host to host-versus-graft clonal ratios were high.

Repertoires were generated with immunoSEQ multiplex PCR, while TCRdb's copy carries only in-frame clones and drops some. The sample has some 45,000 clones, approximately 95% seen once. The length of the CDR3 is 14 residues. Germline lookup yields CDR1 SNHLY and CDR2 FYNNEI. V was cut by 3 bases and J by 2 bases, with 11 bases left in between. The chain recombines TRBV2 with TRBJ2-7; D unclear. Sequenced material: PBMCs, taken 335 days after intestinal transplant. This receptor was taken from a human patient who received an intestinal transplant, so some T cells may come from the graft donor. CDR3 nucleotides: TGTGCCAGCAGTGACTCGGTAGGAACCTACGAGCAGTACTTC. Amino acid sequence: CASSDSVGTYEQYF. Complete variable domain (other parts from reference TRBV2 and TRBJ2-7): EPEVTQTPSHQVTQMGQEVILRCVPISNHLYFYWYRQILGQKVEFLVSFYNNEISEKSEIFDDQFSVERPDGSNFTLKIRSTKLEDSAMYFCASSDSVGTYEQYFGPGTRLTVT.